This TCR beta chain derives from a study of blood T cells in healthy people across ages. Whole-study results and caveats: Because donor CMV status was unknown, expanded clonotype changes were possibly confounded. More naive CD4+ cells and higher diversity marked long-lived donors relative to aged donors. A roughly linear age-dependent decrease characterized TCR beta diversity per million T cells.

Concerning this clonotype: What it recognizes is unknown.

This CDR3 spans 13 amino acids. V was pared by 0 bases and J by 7 bases, with 8 bases between. Through a sample-barcoded 5' primer and a J-beta primer mix, a second PCR was run for about 7 to 12 cycles. Individual samples furnished no less than 3 million CDR3-containing paired-end reads apiece. Each CDR3 protein gets one entry after TCRdb re-called the 5' RACE reads with MiXCR. The data contain some 750,000 distinct CDR3 sequences, about a fifth of them seen just once; the ten biggest clones take up approximately 20%. Specimen: blood. This receptor was obtained from a man between 65 and 79 years old in good health. This sequence joins TRBV12-3 or TRBV12-4 and TRBJ2-3; possibly TRBD1 for D (5 bases). CDR3 residues: CASSLARGYTQYF. In DNA, the CDR3 is TGTGCCAGCAGTTTAGCTAGGGGTTATACGCAGTATTTT.